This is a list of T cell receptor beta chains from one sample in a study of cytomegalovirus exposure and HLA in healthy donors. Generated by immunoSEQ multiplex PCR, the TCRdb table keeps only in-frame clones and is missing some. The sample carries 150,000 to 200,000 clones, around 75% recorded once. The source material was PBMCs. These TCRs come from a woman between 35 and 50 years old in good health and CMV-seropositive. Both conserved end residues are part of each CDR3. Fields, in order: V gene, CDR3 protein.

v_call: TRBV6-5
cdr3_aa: CASWRSSYNEQFF

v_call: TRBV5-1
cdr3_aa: CASSSYGYGYTF

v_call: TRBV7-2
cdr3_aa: CASSLVAGNYEQYF

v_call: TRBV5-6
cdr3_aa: CASSQDRYEQYF

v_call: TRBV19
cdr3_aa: CASSLLAGDPYNEQFF

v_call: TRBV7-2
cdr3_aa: CASSLVGDEQYF

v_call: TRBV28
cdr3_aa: CASSSQGHSYEQYF

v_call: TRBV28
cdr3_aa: CASSLPLLAGRTDTQYF

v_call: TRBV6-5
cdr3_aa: CASMRPGQHNIQYF

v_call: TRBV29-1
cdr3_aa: CSVEQREGLEGQYF

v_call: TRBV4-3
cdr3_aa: CASSQSPGGDARSGEKLFF

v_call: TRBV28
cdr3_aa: CASSLRDPDTQYF

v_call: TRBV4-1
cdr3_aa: CASSQDRMASYEQYF

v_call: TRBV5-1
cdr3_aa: CASSLAVDTDTQYF

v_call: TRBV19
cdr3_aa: CASSTQGPSSYNEQFF

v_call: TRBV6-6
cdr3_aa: CASRDPRESSTDTQYF

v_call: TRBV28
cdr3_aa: CASIPGTTSGNYEQYF

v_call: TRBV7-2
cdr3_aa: CASRADSGNTIYF

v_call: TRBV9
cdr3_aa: CASSAAVDSSSEAFF

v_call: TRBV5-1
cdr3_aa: CASSLGDRGYEQYF

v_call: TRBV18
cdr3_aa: CASSRDRESGYTF

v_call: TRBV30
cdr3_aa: CAWSVTGNIQYF

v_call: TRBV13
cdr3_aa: CASSLGSGRTGTDTQYF

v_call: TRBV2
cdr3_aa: CASSTGLAPMETQYF

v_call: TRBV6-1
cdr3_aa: CASSEVHRALGGYTF

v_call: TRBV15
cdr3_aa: CATSRTGVNNEQFF

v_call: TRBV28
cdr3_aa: CASSSRGASNQPQHF

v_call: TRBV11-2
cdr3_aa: CASSLHPTSGGSTDTQYF

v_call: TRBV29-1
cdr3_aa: CSAPFGGIGGYTF

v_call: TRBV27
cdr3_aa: CASSTQGANYGYTF

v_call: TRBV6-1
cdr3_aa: CASSLTGFVGELFF

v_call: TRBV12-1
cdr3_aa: CASSFTGQGLREQYF

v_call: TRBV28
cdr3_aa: CASTGGNQPQHF

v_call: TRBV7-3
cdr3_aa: CASSPSASSYEQYF

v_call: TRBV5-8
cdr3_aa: CASSLTGAIDSYEQYF

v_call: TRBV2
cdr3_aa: CAGRTGGLYEQYF

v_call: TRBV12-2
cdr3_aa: CASRLAPGERREKLFF

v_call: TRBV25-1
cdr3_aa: CASSRTSGLVNEQFF

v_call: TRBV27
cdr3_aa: CASSPMTGKQYF

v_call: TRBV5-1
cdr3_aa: CASSTGDDSYEQYF

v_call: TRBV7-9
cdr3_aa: CASSFGGSRGGNIQYF

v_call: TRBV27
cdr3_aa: CASSFPSTGENEKLFF

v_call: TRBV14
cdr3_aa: CASSQARGQGSNQPQHF

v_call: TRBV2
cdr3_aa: CASSGLGQGSSPLHF

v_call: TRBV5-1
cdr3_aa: CASSLEAGLASDTQYF